This section outlines one T cell receptor (beta chain) sequence together with its context. V was trimmed by 4 bases and J by 3 bases, leaving 17 bases between them. Germline assignment: CDR1 SGHRS and CDR2 YFSETQ. The CDR3 length is 15 residues. This record belongs to a study of cytomegalovirus exposure and HLA in healthy donors. Study information: A data release that came early held some 79 million unique TCRs from HLA-typed donors.

Primers for the PCR totalled 60 Vbeta and 13 Jbeta. Only in-frame clones appear in the TCRdb table, and some are missing; sequencing was by immunoSEQ multiplex PCR. The sample yields 200,000 or so clones, around 77% seen once. This sequence was found in a woman aged 25 to 45 in good health and CMV-seronegative. The chain uses TRBV5-1 and TRBJ2-7, with D possibly matching TRBD1 (6 bases). Sequencing was carried out using PBMCs. The CDR3 nucleotides are TGCGCCAGCAGCCGCGGACAGATCCCAAACTACGAGCAGTACTTC. Translated, it gives CASSRGQIPNYEQYF. The full variable domain, with the rest looked up from reference TRBV5-1 and TRBJ2-7, is KAGVTQTPRYLIKTRGQQVTLSCSPISGHRSVSWYQQTPGQGLQFLFEYFSETQRNKGNFPGRFSGRQFSNSRSEMNVSTLELGDSALYLCASSRGQIPNYEQYFGPGTRLTVT.